Presented here are 13 T cell receptor beta chains from one specimen sequenced in a study of T cell clonotyping in hematopoietic cell transplantation. Libraries were prepared by immunoSEQ multiplex PCR; TCRdb keeps only in-frame clonotypes and omits some of them. The table has roughly 15,000 clones, roughly 64% seen once; the top ten hold under 10%. The sample consisted of PBMCs. Receptors were obtained from a human donor who either received an allogeneic hematopoietic cell transplant for a myeloid malignancy or was a related donor (not recorded which). Some clones in this sample may be carry-over from other donors' samples.

With respect to this clone: At one boundary the junction diverges from the germline segment, which might be a read error. The chain has TRBV5-1 and TRBJ1-1, with a weak D call TRBD1 (6 bases). CDR3 size: 15 residues. Per germline, CDR1 SGHRS and CDR2 YFSETQ. CDR3 sequence reads: CASSLVGQLNTEAFF. CDR3 DNA sequence: TGCGCCAGCAGCTTGGTTGGACAGTTGAACACTGAAGCCTTCTTT.

This clone was recorded a few times. This chain connects TRBV4-1 to TRBJ1-2, with D hard to call. The germline V gene encodes CDR1 MGHRA and CDR2 YSYEKL. The CDR3 has 15 residues. V dropped 4 bases and J dropped 0 bases, with 12 bases sitting between them. CDR3 nucleotide sequence: TGCGCCAGCAGCCCCCAGGACCAGGCTAACTATGGCTACACCTTC. Protein sequence: CASSPQDQANYGYTF.

The chain couples TRBV29-1 to TRBJ2-7, with D possibly being TRBD2 (5 bases). Trimming removed 0 bases from V and 3 bases from J, with 12 bases in between. The germline CDR1 and CDR2 sequences are SQVTM and ANQGSEA. CDR3 length equals 14 residues. In nucleotides, the CDR3 is TGCAGCGTTGAAGACGAGGGTACTGACTACGAGCAGTACTTC. Residues: CSVEDEGTDYEQYF.

The chain couples TRBV6-6 to TRBJ1-3; D gene unclear. V shed 0 bases and J shed 7 bases, with 13 bases lying between them. This CDR3 has 15 residues. CDR1 is MNHNY and CDR2 is SVGAGI in the germline V gene (reference sequence). This CDR3 reads CASSYSANMANTIYF. The CDR3 bases are TGTGCCAGCAGTTACTCGGCTAATATGGCGAACACCATATATTTT.

V is TRBV5-1 and J is TRBJ1-2, with D possibly being TRBD1 (5 bases). V was cut by 1 base and J by 0 bases, with 13 bases left in between. Germline V gene data show CDR1 as SGHRS and CDR2 as YFSETQ. CDR3 length: 16 amino acids. Here the CDR3 DNA reads TGCGCCAGCAGCTTGCAGGGCAGGGACGCTAACTATGGCTACACCTTC. Its protein product is CASSLQGRDANYGYTF.

This sequence joins TRBV9 and TRBJ1-2; 11 bases map to TRBD1. Germline V gives CDR1 SGDLS, CDR2 YYNGEE. V was pared by 3 bases and J by 3 bases, with 16 bases of the junction left unmatched. CDR3 length: 19 residues. The DNA of the CDR3 is TGTGCCAGCAGCGCCAAGGACCGGGACAGGGGGTATCAGGACTATGGCTACACCTTC. It yields the protein CASSAKDRDRGYQDYGYTF.

The CDR3 region is CASSSRRQPQHF. Here the CDR3 DNA reads TGTGCCAGCAGTTCTCGCAGGCAGCCCCAGCATTTT. This chain uses TRBV6-5 with TRBJ1-5; no clear D. CDR1 MNHEY and CDR2 SVGAGI come from the germline V gene. V dropped 4 bases and J dropped 7 bases, with 8 bases sitting between them. This CDR3 spans 12 amino acids.

This clone was seen a handful of times. This sequence joins TRBV10-3 and TRBJ1-1, with TRBD1 matching 9 bases. This CDR3 spans 14 amino acids. Germline-derived CDR1 and CDR2 are ENHRY and SYGVKD. J lost 5 bases, V lost 6 bases, and 7 bases had no gene match. This chain's CDR3 is CAIREGQGRTEAFF. DNA for the CDR3: TGTGCCATCAGGGAAGGACAGGGGCGGACTGAAGCTTTCTTT.

The chain combines TRBV10-3 with TRBJ2-5, with D maybe TRBD1 (5 bases). V was cut by 2 bases and J by 7 bases, with 17 bases left in between. Germline loops: CDR1 ENHRY, CDR2 SYGVKD. This CDR3 comprises 15 residues. CDR3 loop: CAISEVAGSIATQYF. For the CDR3, the DNA is TGTGCCATCAGTGAGGTGGCAGGGTCTATTGCGACCCAGTACTTC.

This chain uses TRBV6-1 with TRBJ1-4; TRBD1 might be the D (5 bases). The CDR3 runs 13 residues. Germline CDR1 MNHNS, CDR2 SASEGT. V was trimmed by 6 bases and J by 3 bases, leaving 8 bases between them. Here the CDR3 DNA reads TGTGCCAGCAGGCCAGGGTCTAATGAAAAACTGTTTTTT. The encoded protein is CASRPGSNEKLFF.

The chain uses TRBV30 and TRBJ2-1; 7 bases line up with TRBD2. J was trimmed by 9 bases and V by 0 bases; bases with no gene match: 8. The length of the CDR3 is 14 residues. CDR1 is GTSNPN and CDR2 is SVGIG in the germline V gene (reference sequence). As DNA, the CDR3 is TGTGCCTGGAGTGTGAGCGGGACGGACGGTGAGCAGTTCTTC. Translated: CAWSVSGTDGEQFF. The full variable domain, rest sourced from reference TRBV30 and TRBJ2-1, is SQTIHQWPATLVQPVGSPLSLECTVEGTSNPNLYWYRQAAGRGLQLLFYSVGIGQISSEVPQNLSASRPQDRQFILSSKKLLLSDSGFYLCAWSVSGTDGEQFFGPGTRLTVL.

Details on this clone: The junction shows a germline mismatch at one end, possibly a read error. The chain couples TRBV4-1 to TRBJ1-2, with 10 bases matching TRBD1. CDR1 and CDR2 (germline): MGHRA, YSYEKL. The CDR3 contains 16 residues. CDR3 nucleotide sequence: TGCACCAGCAGCCAACCCGGGACAGGGGAGCTTTATGGCTACACCTTC. Its translation is CTSSQPGTGELYGYTF.

As concerns this clone: A junction end diverges from the germline sequence, so it may reflect a read error. V and J are TRBV4-3 and TRBJ1-6; maybe TRBD1 (5 bases). Germline lookup yields CDR1 LGHNA and CDR2 YSLEER. This CDR3 comprises 18 residues. Here the CDR3 reads CASSQDLPQDSHNSPLHF. The CDR3 nucleotides read TGCGCCAGCAGCCAAGATCTCCCACAGGACTCCCATAATTCACCCCTCCACTTT.